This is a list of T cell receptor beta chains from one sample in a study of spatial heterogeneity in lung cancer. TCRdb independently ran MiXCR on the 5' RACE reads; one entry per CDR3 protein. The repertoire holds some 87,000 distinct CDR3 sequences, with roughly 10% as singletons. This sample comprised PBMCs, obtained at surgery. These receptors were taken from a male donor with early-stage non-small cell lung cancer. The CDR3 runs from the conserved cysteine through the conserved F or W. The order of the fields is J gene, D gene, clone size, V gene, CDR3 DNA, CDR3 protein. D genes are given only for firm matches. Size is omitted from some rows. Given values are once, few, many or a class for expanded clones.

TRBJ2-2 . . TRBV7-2 TGTGCCAGCAGCTTAGGGCCTAGCGTCACCGGGGAGCTGTTTTTT CASSLGPSVTGELFF
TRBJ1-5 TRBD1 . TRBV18 TGTGCCAGCTCACCACTAGGACAGGGGAGTCAGCCCCAGCATTTT CASSPLGQGSQPQHF
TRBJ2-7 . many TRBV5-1 TGCGCCAGCAGAGGAGGACAGAGTTCCTACGAGCAGTACTTC CASRGGQSSYEQYF
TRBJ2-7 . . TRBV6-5 TGTGCCAGCATACCTGAGGGGGGGGCCGCTGGGGAGCAGTACTTC CASIPEGGAAGEQYF
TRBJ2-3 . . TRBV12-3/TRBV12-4 TGTGCCAGCAGTACCAGGAAGACCCCCACAGATACGCAGTATTTT CASSTRKTPTDTQYF
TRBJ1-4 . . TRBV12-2 TGTGCAAGTCCAGACAGGAGGCTTGAAAAACTGTTTTTT CASPDRRLEKLFF
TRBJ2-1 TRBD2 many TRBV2 TGTGCCAGCGGTACTAGCGGGGTCCTCAATGAGCAGTTCTTC CASGTSGVLNEQFF
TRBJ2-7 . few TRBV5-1 TGCGCCAGCAGCGTGACAGGTTACGAGCAGTACTTC CASSVTGYEQYF
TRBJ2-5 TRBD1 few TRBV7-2 TGTGCCAGCAGCTTAGCGCCGACAGGGGGAAGTCTCCAAGAGACCCAGTACTTC CASSLAPTGGSLQETQYF
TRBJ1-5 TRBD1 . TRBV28 TGTGCCAGCAGTGTCGGACAGGGGGGTTATCAGCCCCAGCATTTT CASSVGQGGYQPQHF
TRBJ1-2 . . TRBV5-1 TGCGCCAGCAGCTTGGAGCAGGGCCAGGGCTACACCTTC CASSLEQGQGYTF
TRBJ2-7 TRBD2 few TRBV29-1 TGCAGCGTTGGACTAGCGGGGACCTACGAGCAGTACTTC CSVGLAGTYEQYF
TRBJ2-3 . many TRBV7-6 TGTGCCAGCAGCGACCCAACTAGAAAAGGAACAGATACGCAGTATTTT CASSDPTRKGTDTQYF
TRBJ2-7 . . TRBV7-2 TGTGCCAGCAGCGTAATATACAGCGTCAAGAGCTCCTACGAGCAGTACTTC CASSVIYSVKSSYEQYF
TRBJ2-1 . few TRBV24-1 TGTGCCGCGGAGATTCCGCCACAATACAATGAGCAGTTCTTC CAAEIPPQYNEQFF
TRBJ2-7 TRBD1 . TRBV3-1 TGTGCCAGCAGCCAAGTCGGACCGGGACAGGGAAGGGGCGAGCAGTACTTC CASSQVGPGQGRGEQYF
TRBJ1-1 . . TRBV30 TGTGCCTGGAGTTCAGTGAACACTGAAGCTTTCTTT CAWSSVNTEAFF
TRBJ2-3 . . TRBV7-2 TGTGCCAGCAGCTTGGGGGGCGGAAGGGCATTGCAGTATTTT CASSLGGGRALQYF
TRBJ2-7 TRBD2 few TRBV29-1 TGCAGCGTGACCGGGACTAGCGCTTACGAGCAGTACTTC CSVTGTSAYEQYF
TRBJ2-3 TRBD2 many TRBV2 TGTGCCAGCAGTGATCGGGCGGGAGGGGATACGCAGTATTTT CASSDRAGGDTQYF
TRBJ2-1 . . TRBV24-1 TGTGCCACCAGTGATTCATCCGGGACCCCCAATGAGCAGTTCTTC CATSDSSGTPNEQFF
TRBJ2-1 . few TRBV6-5 TGTGCCAGCAGTTACTTGGGCAATGAGCAGTTCTTC CASSYLGNEQFF
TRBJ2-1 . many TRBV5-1 TGCGCCAGCAGCTTGGCCAAGGGAAGGACCTACAATGAGCAGTTCTTC CASSLAKGRTYNEQFF
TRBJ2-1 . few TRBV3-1 TGTGCCAGCAGCCAAGAATTGACACTCTCCTACAATGAGCAGTTCTTC CASSQELTLSYNEQFF
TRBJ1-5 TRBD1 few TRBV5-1 TGCGCCAGCAGCTTGGTAGGGGGCGAGGGAAATCAGCCCCAGCATTTT CASSLVGGEGNQPQHF
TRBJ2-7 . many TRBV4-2 TGTGCCAGCAGCCATCCTCTTGGCGAGCAGTACTTC CASSHPLGEQYF
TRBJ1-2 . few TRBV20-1 TGCAGTGCTACCTCTAACTATGGCTACACCTTC CSATSNYGYTF
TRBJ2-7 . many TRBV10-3 TGTGCCATCAGCCCGGGACAAAGCTACGAGCAGTACTTC CAISPGQSYEQYF
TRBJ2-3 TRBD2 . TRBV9 TGTGCCAGCAGCGTAACTCCGCAAGCGGGAGGATCTACGCAGTATTTT CASSVTPQAGGSTQYF
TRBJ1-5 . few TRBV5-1 TGCGCCAGCAGCTTGAATCCAGGGAGTAGCAATCAGCCCCAGCATTTT CASSLNPGSSNQPQHF
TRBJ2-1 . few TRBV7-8 TGTGCCAGCAGCTGGCGACAGGACAGAAATGAGCAGTTCTTC CASSWRQDRNEQFF
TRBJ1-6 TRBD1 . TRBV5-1 TGCGCCAGCAGCGCCCGCACCACAGGGGAGGGAGTTTCACCCCTCCACTTT CASSARTTGEGVSPLHF
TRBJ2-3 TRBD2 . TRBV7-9 TGTGCCAGCCTAGCGGGGCCTACAGATACGCAGTATTTT CASLAGPTDTQYF
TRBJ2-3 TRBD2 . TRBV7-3 TGTGCCAGCAGTCGGGAGGTTGGAGATACGCAGTATTTT CASSREVGDTQYF
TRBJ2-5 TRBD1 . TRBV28 TGTGCCAGCAGCTTAGCACCCGGGACAGCACAAGAGACCCAGTACTTC CASSLAPGTAQETQYF
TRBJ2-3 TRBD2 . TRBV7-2 TGTGCCAGCAGACTCATAGCGGGGGCAGATACGCAGTATTTT CASRLIAGADTQYF
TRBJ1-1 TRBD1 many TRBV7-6 TGTGCCAGCAGCTCAGCGACAGGGTCTTTTGAAGCTTTCTTT CASSSATGSFEAFF
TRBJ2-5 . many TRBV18 TGTGCCAGCTCACCGTCGTGGGAGACCCAGTACTTC CASSPSWETQYF
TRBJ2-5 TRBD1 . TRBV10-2 TGCGCCAGCATGACAGGGGGCAGAGAGACCCAGTACTTC CASMTGGRETQYF
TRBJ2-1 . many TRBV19 TGTGCCAGTAGTATGGGCGGGGCCGCCTACAATGAGCAGTTCTTC CASSMGGAAYNEQFF
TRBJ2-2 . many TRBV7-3 TGTGCCAGCAGCCCGGACGGGGAGGCGAACACCGGGGAGCTGTTTTTT CASSPDGEANTGELFF
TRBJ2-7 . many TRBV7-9 TGTGCCAGCAGCCTGTACAGGACTCCGTACTTC CASSLYRTPYF
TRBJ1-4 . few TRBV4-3 TGCGCCAGCAGCCAAGCAACTAATGAAAAACTGTTTTTT CASSQATNEKLFF
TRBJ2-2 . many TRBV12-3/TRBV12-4 TGTGCCAGCAGTCCGTGGACCGGGGAGCTGTTTTTT CASSPWTGELFF
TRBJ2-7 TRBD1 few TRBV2 TGTGCCAGCAGTGAAGCACCGGACAGGGCCTTGGGCGAGCAGTACTTC CASSEAPDRALGEQYF
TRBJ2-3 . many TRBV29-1 TGCAGCGTTGGTCCCGGGAAGGCGGATACGCAGTATTTT CSVGPGKADTQYF
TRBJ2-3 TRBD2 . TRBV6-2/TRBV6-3 TGTGCCAGCAGTTACGTCAGCGGGGGGTCCTCTAGCACAGATACGCAGTATTTT CASSYVSGGSSSTDTQYF